One sample yielded the 19 T cell receptor beta chains listed below, sequenced in a study of blood T cell repertoires in COVID-19. TCRdb keeps only in-frame clones here, not all; method: immunoSEQ multiplex PCR. The profile shows about 120,000 clones, around three quarters of them singletons. Sequencing input: peripheral blood. The receptors shown here come from a man between 60 and 70 years old with active or convalescent COVID-19.

The chain employs TRBV19 and TRBJ2-2, with D hard to call. This CDR3 is built from 14 residues. The germline CDR1 and CDR2 sequences are LNHDA and SQIVND (reference sequence). Trimming took 0 bases from V and 6 from J, leaving 8 bases between them. CDR3 region: CASSIDKPAGELFF. The CDR3 nucleotides are TGTGCCAGTAGTATAGATAAGCCGGCCGGGGAGCTGTTTTTT.

A few counts support this clone. This sequence joins TRBV28 and TRBJ2-1, with 8 positions matching TRBD2. The trim removed 7 bases at V and 7 bases at J, leaving 6 bases unmatched. The CDR3 is made up of 13 amino acids. Germline V gives CDR1 MDHEN, CDR2 SYDVKM. CDR3 loop: CASTDGGRNEQFF. Written as DNA, the CDR3 is TGTGCCAGCACAGATGGCGGGAGGAATGAGCAGTTCTTC.

The genes are TRBV7-3 and TRBJ2-1; perhaps TRBD2 as D (5 bases). Between the trimmed V and J ends, which lost 4 bases and 0 bases, there was a span of 16 bases. Germline assignment: CDR1 SGHTA and CDR2 FQGTGA. The CDR3 sequence is 17 residues long. CDR3 DNA: TGTGCCAGCAGCTCAACCGGGGTACTAAGCTCCTACAATGAGCAGTTCTTC. It translates to CASSSTGVLSSYNEQFF. Together with reference TRBV7-3 and TRBJ2-1, the CDR3 gives the full variable domain: GAGVSQTPSNKVTEKGKYVELRCDPISGHTALYWYRQSLGQGPEFLIYFQGTGAADDSGLPNDRFFAVRPEGSVSTLKIQRTERGDSAVYLCASSSTGVLSSYNEQFFGPGTRLTVL.

The chain couples TRBV6-2 or TRBV6-3 to TRBJ1-1; 9 bases match TRBD1. The CDR3 is made up of 16 amino acids. Germline assignment: CDR1 MNHEY and CDR2 SVGEGT. Losses at the gene ends were 4 bases for V and 9 bases for J; bases not matched to a gene: 15. DNA of the CDR3: TGTGCCAGCAGTTCACAGGGGGCCTACGTGCAGGGGAAAGCTTTCTTT. Translation gives CASSSQGAYVQGKAFF.

This chain connects TRBV7-6 to TRBJ1-2, with a weak D call TRBD1 (5 bases). Deletions cut 5 bases from V and 2 bases from J, with 9 bases between. This CDR3 region has 13 residues. In germline, CDR1 is SGHVS, CDR2 FNYEAQ. The chain's CDR3 is CASSPSGNYGYTF. The CDR3 nucleotides read TGTGCCAGCAGCCCATCAGGGAACTATGGCTACACCTTC.

V gene TRBV5-5 combines with J gene TRBJ2-7; the D gene is possibly TRBD1 (6 bases). This CDR3 is built from 15 residues. Germline loops: CDR1 SGHKS, CDR2 YYEKEE (reference sequence). V shed 0 bases and J shed 1 base, with 11 bases lying between them. The CDR3, as DNA: TGTGCCAGCAGCTTGGCCGGGACATCTTCCTACGAGCAGTACTTC. Residues: CASSLAGTSSYEQYF.

This chain joins TRBV7-9 and TRBJ2-2; 9 nucleotides line up with TRBD2. J gave up 6 bases and V 4 bases, and 3 bases lay outside the gene matches. Germline-derived CDR1 and CDR2 are SEHNR and FQNEAQ (reference sequence). This CDR3 has 14 amino acids. The DNA of the CDR3 is TGTGCCAGCAGCTCGGGACTAGCTCCCGGGGAGCTGTTTTTT. Its translation: CASSSGLAPGELFF.

J is TRBJ2-7 and V is TRBV11-3; 7 bases agree with TRBD1. This CDR3 has 15 amino acids. In germline, CDR1 is SGHNT, CDR2 YENEEA. V trimming: 1 base; J trimming: 4 bases; junction bases outside the gene matches: 7. CDR3 residues: CASSLASGRGYEQYF. CDR3 nucleotide sequence: TGTGCCAGCAGCTTAGCGAGCGGCAGGGGGTACGAGCAGTACTTC.

V is TRBV6-2 or TRBV6-3 and J is TRBJ1-5; 7 bases fit TRBD1. In germline, CDR1 is MNHEY, CDR2 SVGEGT. The V and J ends lost 5 bases and 0 bases, in that order; junction bases with no gene match: 7. The CDR3 length is 16 residues. CDR3 amino acids: CASSRDRPYSNQPQHF. In DNA form, the CDR3 reads TGTGCCAGCAGTCGGGACAGACCCTATAGCAATCAGCCCCAGCATTTT.

The chain couples TRBV5-1 to TRBJ1-1; D not resolved. This CDR3 comprises 16 residues. Germline V gene sequence: CDR1 SGHRS, CDR2 YFSETQ. V was clipped by 1 base and J by 0 bases, with 13 bases between them. The CDR3 DNA is TGCGCCAGCAGCTTGAGCCCGCAATCAATGAACACTGAAGCTTTCTTT. It is translated as CASSLSPQSMNTEAFF.

The genes are TRBV5-4 and TRBJ2-2; 9 nucleotides agree with TRBD1. Per the germline V gene, CDR1 is SGHNT and CDR2 is YYREEE (reference sequence). The CDR3 length is 14 residues. J was trimmed by 9 bases and V by 4 bases; bases with no gene match: 7. The CDR3 DNA reads as TGTGCCAGCAGCACGGACAGGGGCTCCCGGGAGCTGTTTTTT. It codes for CASSTDRGSRELFF.

This clone was seen once. The chain has TRBV29-1 and TRBJ1-4; maybe TRBD1 (5 bases). The CDR3 runs to 13 residues. V lost 5 bases, J lost 8 bases, and 15 bases lay in between. Germline V gene sequence: CDR1 SQVTM, CDR2 ANQGSEA. CDR3 loop: CSVTRQMGEKLFF. The CDR3, as DNA: TGCAGCGTTACACGACAGATGGGGGAAAAACTGTTTTTT.

The chain joins TRBV28 to TRBJ2-5, with a possible D match to TRBD1 (8 bases). Germline V gene data show CDR1 as MDHEN and CDR2 as SYDVKM. Trimming stripped 6 bases from V and 5 bases from J, with 25 bases between. This CDR3 has 17 amino acids. CDR3 amino acids: CASSAGQGGGFMETQYF. In DNA, the CDR3 is TGTGCCAGCAGCGCCGGACAGGGAGGGGGGTTCATGGAGACCCAGTACTTC. Looking up the rest from reference TRBV28 and TRBJ2-5 gives the full variable domain: DVKVTQSSRYLVKRTGEKVFLECVQDMDHENMFWYRQDPGLGLRLIYFSYDVKMKEKGDIPEGYSVSREKKERFSLILESASTNQTSMYLCASSAGQGGGFMETQYFGPGTRLLVL.

V and J are TRBV3-1 (or the pseudogene TRBV3-2) and TRBJ2-5; maybe TRBD1 (5 bases). V lost 8 bases and J lost 4, with 17 bases in between. Germline CDR1 LGHDT, CDR2 YNNKEL (reference sequence). The CDR3 loop spans 14 amino acids. CDR3 residues: CASHHPGQGETQYF. Here the CDR3 DNA reads TGTGCCAGCCACCACCCAGGGCAAGGAGAGACCCAGTACTTC.

The J gene is TRBJ2-7, the V gene TRBV5-1, with TRBD1 matching 10 bases. CDR1 is SGHRS and CDR2 is YFSETQ in the germline V gene. The J segment lost 2 bases and the V segment lost 0 bases, leaving 2 bases of the junction unmatched. The CDR3 has 15 amino acids. In DNA, the CDR3 is TGCGCCAGCAGCTTGGGACAGGGGGCGGCCTACGAGCAGTACTTC. Translating gives CASSLGQGAAYEQYF.

This chain uses TRBV5-4 with TRBJ1-2; D not resolved. From germline, CDR1 is SGHNT and CDR2 YYREEE (reference sequence). V was cut by 1 base and J by 1 base, with 11 bases left in between. This CDR3 is built from 15 residues. CDR3 protein: CASSLSGVGNYGYTF. CDR3 bases: TGTGCCAGCAGCTTGTCCGGGGTGGGTAACTATGGCTACACCTTC.

The chain combines TRBV20-1 with TRBJ2-7; the match to TRBD2 covers 13 bases. V shed 3 bases and J 2 bases; nucleotides not matched to a gene: 4. CDR3 size: 15 residues. Germline lookup yields CDR1 DFQATT and CDR2 SNEGSKA (reference sequence). The CDR3 loop is CSASPGLAGTYEQYF. The CDR3 DNA is TGCAGTGCTAGTCCGGGACTAGCGGGAACCTACGAGCAGTACTTC.

The chain couples TRBV7-2 to TRBJ1-6; 7 bases agree with TRBD1. Germline-derived CDR1 and CDR2 are SGHTA and FQGNSA. The CDR3 extends over 15 amino acids. Trimming took 5 bases from V and 8 from J; bases not matched to a gene: 9. As DNA, the CDR3 is TGTGCCAGCAGCAACCGGGACAGTGGATATTCACCCCTCCACTTT. Amino acid sequence: CASSNRDSGYSPLHF. The complete variable domain, with remaining parts taken from reference TRBV7-2 and TRBJ1-6, reads GAGVSQSPSNKVTEKGKDVELRCDPISGHTALYWYRQSLGQGLEFLIYFQGNSAPDKSGLPSDRFSAERTGGSVSTLTIQRTQQEDSAVYLCASSNRDSGYSPLHFGNGTRLTVT.

The rearrangement joins TRBV12-3 or TRBV12-4 to TRBJ1-5, with no clear D. Trimming removed 3 bases from V and 5 bases from J, with 5 bases in between. The CDR3 consists of 12 residues. The CDR3 protein is CASSLPDQPQHF. The DNA of the CDR3 is TGTGCCAGCAGTTTGCCGGATCAGCCCCAGCATTTT.